This is a list of T cell receptor beta chains from one sample in a study of Graves' ophthalmopathy and Graves' hyperthyroidism. TCRdb itself ran the multiplex PCR reads through MiXCR, one entry per CDR3 protein. The table lists 1 million to 1.3 million distinct CDR3 sequences, 35% to 40% of them singletons. The sample consisted of peripheral blood or thyroid tissue (not recorded which). These receptors were obtained from an adult man with Graves' hyperthyroidism. Both conserved end residues are part of each CDR3. The D gene is left open where the match is weak. A row's size may be missing; if present it is once, few, many or a size class.

J gene | D gene | clone size | V gene | CDR3 protein | CDR3 DNA
TRBJ1-5 | . | many | TRBV2 | CASSELEDQPQHF | TGTGCCAGCAGTGAGTTGGAAGATCAGCCCCAGCATTTT
TRBJ1-2 | . | many | TRBV5-6 | CASSLYRSEGYTF | TGTGCCAGCAGCTTGTACCGGTCTGAGGGCTACACCTTC
TRBJ1-5 | TRBD1 | . | TRBV29-1 | CSVAGQRQETQHF | TGCAGCGTTGCGGGACAGAGACAAGAGACCCAGCATTTT
TRBJ1-5 | . | few | TRBV9 | CASSEGANSNQPQHF | TGTGCCAGCAGCGAGGGCGCAAATAGCAATCAGCCCCAGCATTTT
TRBJ1-5 | . | . | TRBV6-5 | CASSEAWGRPQHF | TGTGCCAGCAGTGAAGCGTGGGGTCGACCCCAGCATTTT
TRBJ1-1 | . | . | TRBV11-2 | CASSTGGTGTEAFF | TGTGCCAGCAGCACCGGGGGGACGGGGACTGAAGCTTTCTTT
TRBJ2-1 | TRBD2 | few | TRBV20-1 | CSASPSGVEYNEQFF | TGCAGTGCTTCCCCTAGCGGGGTCGAATACAATGAGCAGTTCTTC
TRBJ2-7 | . | once | TRBV5-1 | CASSLAQTYGQYF | TGCGCCAGCAGCTTGGCCCAAACCTACGGGCAGTACTTC
TRBJ1-4 | . | many | TRBV5-1 | CASSSTGAHNEKLFF | TGCGCCAGCAGCTCGACCGGGGCCCATAATGAAAAACTGTTTTTT
TRBJ2-7 | TRBD1 | many | TRBV29-1 | CSVADRANEQYF | TGCAGCGTCGCTGACAGGGCAAACGAGCAGTACTTC
TRBJ1-5 | . | many | TRBV24-1 | CATSDLGQPQHF | TGTGCCACCAGTGATTTGGGTCAGCCCCAGCATTTT
TRBJ1-2 | . | . | TRBV29-1 | CSGRADDGYTF | TGCAGCGGTAGGGCTGACGATGGCTACACCTTC
TRBJ2-6 | . | few | TRBV15 | CATSRNPQGAGANVLTF | TGTGCCACCAGCCGCAACCCCCAGGGTGCTGGGGCCAACGTCCTGACTTTC
TRBJ1-2 | . | . | TRBV29-1 | CSRYYRGRVHGYTF | TGCAGCAGATACTACCGGGGCAGGGTCCATGGCTACACCTTC
TRBJ1-1 | . | . | TRBV6-5 | CASSYSRGQGTMNTEAFF | TGTGCCAGCAGTTACTCTAGAGGACAAGGGACGATGAACACTGAAGCTTTCTTT
TRBJ1-2 | . | many | TRBV7-8 | CASSLGRGQGYTF | TGTGCCAGCAGCTTAGGCAGGGGCCAGGGCTACACCTTC
TRBJ2-5 | . | many | TRBV19 | CASSADLSAQYF | TGTGCCAGTAGCGCGGATCTTTCAGCCCAGTACTTC
TRBJ2-7 | . | many | TRBV7-2 | CASSDRSSYEQYF | TGTGCCAGCAGCGACAGGAGCTCCTACGAGCAGTACTTC
TRBJ1-6 | . | . | TRBV28 | CASSLLGRMTRGPLHF | TGTGCCAGCAGTTTATTGGGGCGTATGACTCGTGGACCCCTCCACTTT
TRBJ2-7 | . | . | TRBV5-1 | CASSLAEGRVYEQYF | TGCGCCAGCAGCTTGGCCGAGGGGCGTGTATACGAGCAGTACTTC
TRBJ2-7 | . | many | TRBV2 | CASSETGIESGEQYF | TGTGCCAGCAGTGAAACGGGCATTGAATCGGGAGAGCAGTACTTC
TRBJ2-7 | TRBD1 | few | TRBV20-1 | CSAAAGTGGYEQYF | TGCAGTGCTGCCGCCGGGACAGGGGGCTACGAGCAGTACTTC
TRBJ2-2 | . | many | TRBV2 | CASSERVLTGGELFF | TGTGCCAGCAGTGAAAGGGTCCTAACCGGCGGGGAGCTGTTTTTT
TRBJ2-7 | TRBD2 | . | TRBV29-1 | CSIRTSGAYEQYF | TGCAGCATTAGGACTAGCGGAGCCTACGAGCAGTACTTC
TRBJ2-7 | TRBD1 | . | TRBV28 | CASRDRAATGQYF | TGTGCCAGCAGGGACAGGGCAGCTACGGGGCAGTACTTC
TRBJ2-2 | TRBD2 | many | TRBV2 | CASSYQTSGRALVDTGELFF | TGTGCCAGCAGTTATCAGACTAGCGGGAGGGCCCTCGTCGACACCGGGGAGCTGTTTTTT
TRBJ1-2 | . | few | TRBV29-1 | CSVEDHGRGNYGYTF | TGCAGCGTTGAAGATCACGGCAGAGGAAACTATGGCTACACCTTC
TRBJ2-7 | . | many | TRBV7-2 | CASSFTGRRAYEQYF | TGTGCCAGCAGCTTTACGGGGAGAAGGGCCTACGAGCAGTACTTC
TRBJ2-7 | TRBD1 | many | TRBV5-1 | CASSSRDRFYEQYF | TGCGCCAGCAGCTCCCGGGACAGATTCTACGAGCAGTACTTC
TRBJ2-7 | . | few | TRBV4-1 | CASSQEITVYEQYF | TGCGCCAGCAGCCAAGAGATTACAGTTTACGAGCAGTACTTC
TRBJ1-2 | . | . | TRBV30 | CAWSSLTGTAYGYTF | TGTGCCTGGAGTTCTCTGACCGGGACCGCCTATGGCTACACCTTC
TRBJ1-6 | . | many | TRBV15 | CATSRDSEGDSPLHF | TGTGCCACCAGCAGAGATTCGGAGGGGGATTCACCCCTCCACTTT
TRBJ1-1 | . | . | TRBV6-2/TRBV6-3 | CASMIGGITEAFF | TGTGCCAGCATGATCGGGGGTATCACTGAAGCTTTCTTT
TRBJ2-7 | TRBD1 | once | TRBV10-3 | CATSPGQTNYEQYF | TGTGCCACCAGCCCGGGACAGACCAACTACGAGCAGTACTTC
TRBJ2-2 | TRBD1 | . | TRBV19 | CASSMYGTGVTGELFF | TGTGCCAGTAGTATGTACGGGACAGGGGTTACCGGGGAGCTGTTTTTT
TRBJ1-1 | TRBD1 | few | TRBV24-1 | CATGAGGMNTEAFF | TGTGCCACCGGGGCAGGGGGCATGAACACTGAAGCTTTCTTT
TRBJ1-1 | TRBD1 | many | TRBV14 | CASSRETGAEAFF | TGTGCCAGCAGCCGAGAGACAGGGGCTGAAGCTTTCTTT
TRBJ1-6 | TRBD1 | . | TRBV7-9 | CASTKNSGTGVSPLHF | TGTGCCAGCACCAAAAATTCCGGGACAGGGGTTTCACCCCTCCACTTT
TRBJ1-3 | TRBD1 | many | TRBV10-1 | CASSETGAGNTIYF | TGCGCCAGCAGTGAGACAGGGGCTGGAAACACCATATATTTT
TRBJ2-6 | . | once | TRBV7-9 | CASLGTWREGANVLTF | TGTGCCAGCTTAGGGACGTGGAGGGAAGGGGCCAACGTCCTGACTTTC
TRBJ1-2 | . | . | TRBV5-4 | CASSVDRFFYGYTF | TGTGCCAGCAGCGTGGACAGATTTTTCTATGGCTACACCTTC
TRBJ2-6 | TRBD1 | . | TRBV15 | CATSRGTAISGANVLTF | TGTGCCACCAGCAGGGGGACAGCGATATCTGGGGCCAACGTCCTGACTTTC
TRBJ1-5 | . | many | TRBV7-2 | CASSPYNQPQHF | TGTGCCAGCAGCCCGTACAATCAGCCCCAGCATTTT
TRBJ1-1 | . | many | TRBV11-2 | CASTFGLGTEAFF | TGTGCCAGCACCTTCGGTTTGGGAACTGAAGCTTTCTTT
TRBJ1-3 | . | many | TRBV20-1 | CSARGNTIYF | TGCAGTGCTAGAGGAAACACCATATATTTT
TRBJ2-7 | . | . | TRBV10-3 | CAILPVAGYEQYF | TGTGCCATCCTCCCGGTGGCTGGCTACGAGCAGTACTTC
TRBJ2-2 | . | . | TRBV11-2 | CASFSGGELFF | TGTGCCAGCTTTTCCGGCGGGGAGCTGTTTTTT
TRBJ2-5 | . | . | TRBV10-3 | CAISYSYNQPQYF | TGTGCCATCAGTTACAGCTACAATCAGCCCCAGTACTTC
TRBJ1-3 | TRBD1 | few | TRBV10-3 | CAITPGQGGNTIYF | TGTGCCATCACCCCGGGACAGGGGGGAAACACCATATATTTT
TRBJ2-5 | . | many | TRBV19 | CASSISTYQETQYF | TGTGCCAGTAGTATTTCAACCTACCAAGAGACCCAGTACTTC
TRBJ2-7 | TRBD2 | . | TRBV10-2 | CASSVGASGGHEQYF | TGCGCCAGCAGTGTGGGTGCTAGCGGAGGGCATGAGCAGTACTTC
TRBJ1-4 | . | . | TRBV30 | CAWRRETNEKLFF | TGTGCCTGGAGGCGGGAAACTAATGAAAAACTGTTTTTT
TRBJ1-5 | . | few | TRBV6-2/TRBV6-3 | CASSLDRGDGQPQHF | TGTGCCAGCAGTTTGGATAGGGGAGATGGTCAGCCCCAGCATTTT